The rows below give T cell receptor beta chains drawn from one sample of a study of shared clonotypes between healthy human individuals. Repertoires were generated with immunoSEQ multiplex PCR, while TCRdb's copy carries only in-frame clones and drops some. The profile shows 400,000 to 600,000 clones, about 96% of them singletons. The sequenced sample was naive CD4+ T cells sorted from blood. These receptors came from a woman in her twenties or thirties in good health. Each CDR3 is given with its conserved first and last residue. A D gene is named only where the DNA matches it firmly. Not every row has a clone size; where given, it reads once, few, many or a size class.

abundance	v_gene	j_gene	d_gene	CDR3aa	CDR3nt
.	TRBV7-2	TRBJ1-5	TRBD1	CASSYRDRGSQPQHF	TGTGCCAGCAGCTACCGGGACAGGGGGTCTCAGCCCCAGCATTTT
.	TRBV5-4	TRBJ1-2	.	CASSLEVNYGYTF	TGTGCCAGCAGCTTGGAGGTAAACTATGGCTACACCTTC
few	TRBV21-1	TRBJ2-7	.	CASSKRGHYEQYF	TGTGCCAGCAGCAAGCGTGGGCACTACGAGCAGTACTTC
.	TRBV7-9	TRBJ2-5	.	CASSLGRSQETQYF	TGTGCCAGCAGCTTAGGCAGAAGTCAAGAGACCCAGTACTTC
.	TRBV6-1	TRBJ2-7	TRBD2	CASSARLAGGLDEQYF	TGTGCCAGCAGTGCTAGACTAGCGGGAGGTCTCGACGAGCAGTACTTC
.	TRBV11-2	TRBJ1-2	.	CASSSVRGESPYGYTF	TGTGCCAGCAGCTCGGTGAGGGGCGAGTCGCCTTATGGCTACACCTTC
.	TRBV10-2	TRBJ1-1	.	CASRADTPNTEAFF	TGCGCCAGCAGGGCCGACACTCCGAACACTGAAGCTTTCTTT
.	TRBV29-1	TRBJ2-5	.	CSVESGAETQYF	TGCAGCGTTGAATCAGGGGCAGAGACCCAGTACTTC
.	TRBV18	TRBJ1-2	.	CASSPADRGRGSGYTF	TGTGCCAGCTCACCCGCAGACCGGGGGCGAGGGAGTGGCTACACCTTC
.	TRBV19	TRBJ1-1	.	CASSAQTGNTEAFF	TGTGCCAGTAGTGCCCAGACAGGGAACACTGAAGCTTTCTTT
.	TRBV27	TRBJ2-7	TRBD2	CASRGGRLYEQYF	TGTGCCAGCAGGGGCGGGAGGCTCTACGAGCAGTACTTC
few	TRBV19	TRBJ1-2	.	CASSPRLGAGYTF	TGTGCCAGTAGTCCTCGACTCGGAGCCGGCTACACCTTC
.	TRBV11-2	TRBJ1-2	.	CASSSLGTGNYGYTF	TGTGCCAGCAGCTCTTTGGGGACCGGTAACTATGGCTACACCTTC
.	TRBV27	TRBJ2-1	.	CASSLSGYQNEQFF	TGTGCCAGCAGTTTATCTGGCTATCAGAATGAGCAGTTCTTC
.	TRBV4-2	TRBJ2-7	TRBD2	CASSQDISGRRYEQYF	TGTGCCAGCAGCCAAGACATAAGCGGGAGGCGTTACGAGCAGTACTTC
.	TRBV9	TRBJ2-3	TRBD1	CASSVSPQGTGGLDTQYF	TGTGCCAGCAGCGTAAGCCCCCAGGGGACAGGGGGTTTAGATACGCAGTATTTT
.	TRBV5-1	TRBJ2-2	TRBD1	CASSPTGQGARTGELFF	TGCGCCAGCAGCCCCACCGGGCAGGGGGCGCGAACCGGGGAGCTGTTTTTT
once	TRBV29-1	TRBJ2-7	TRBD1	CSVEVAGGISGEQYF	TGCAGCGTTGAGGTAGCAGGGGGCATTTCGGGCGAGCAGTACTTC
.	TRBV7-3	TRBJ2-1	.	CASSLLASSYNEQFF	TGTGCCAGCAGCTTATTAGCGAGCTCCTACAATGAGCAGTTCTTC
.	TRBV29-1	TRBJ1-1	.	CSVGKEVDTEAFF	TGCAGCGTGGGGAAGGAAGTGGACACTGAAGCTTTCTTT
once	TRBV28	TRBJ2-5	TRBD1	CASGPGTDQETQYF	TGTGCCAGCGGACCCGGGACAGACCAAGAGACCCAGTACTTC
.	TRBV23-1	TRBJ2-5	.	CASSRNRDQETQYF	TGCGCCAGCAGTCGAAACAGGGATCAAGAGACCCAGTACTTC
.	TRBV28	TRBJ1-4	.	CASIHGAGKLANEKLFF	TGTGCCAGCATCCATGGGGCGGGGAAGTTGGCTAATGAAAAACTGTTTTTT
.	TRBV28	TRBJ1-3	TRBD1	CASSLEQGAMDTIYF	TGTGCCAGCAGTTTGGAGCAGGGGGCAATGGACACCATATATTTT
.	TRBV7-3	TRBJ2-2	TRBD1	CASSPQGLNTGELFF	TGTGCCAGCAGCCCACAGGGGTTGAACACCGGGGAGCTGTTTTTT
.	TRBV9	TRBJ2-1	TRBD2	CASSLIGLAADNYNEQFF	TGTGCCAGCAGCCTAATTGGACTAGCGGCAGACAACTACAATGAGCAGTTCTTC
.	TRBV10-1	TRBJ2-3	.	CASRDSTDTQYF	TGCGCCAGCCGGGACAGCACAGATACGCAGTATTTT
few	TRBV5-1	TRBJ1-1	.	CASSLSGGSTEAFF	TGCGCCAGCAGCTTGTCGGGAGGGAGCACTGAAGCTTTCTTT
.	TRBV6-1	TRBJ2-1	.	CASVNYQLANEQFF	TGTGCCAGCGTAAACTACCAACTAGCAAATGAGCAGTTCTTC
.	TRBV7-9	TRBJ1-4	.	CASSFGPGEKLFF	TGTGCCAGCAGCTTTGGTCCGGGCGAAAAACTGTTTTTT
.	TRBV19	TRBJ1-5	TRBD1	CASSIVRRGLSNQPQHF	TGTGCCAGTAGTATAGTTCGCAGGGGGCTTAGCAATCAGCCCCAGCATTTT
.	TRBV18	TRBJ2-1	TRBD2	CASSPSGKSYNEQFF	TGTGCCAGCTCACCCAGCGGGAAGTCCTACAATGAGCAGTTCTTC
.	TRBV1	TRBJ1-3	.	CTSSHTGPGQATSGNTIYF	TGCACCAGCAGCCACACCGGGCCAGGACAGGCGACCTCTGGAAACACCATATATTTT
once	TRBV2	TRBJ1-5	.	CASNPTGGARSNQPQHF	TGTGCCAGCAATCCCACTGGGGGGGCAAGGAGCAATCAGCCCCAGCATTTT
.	TRBV30	TRBJ1-5	.	CAWSKTRPGRNQPQHF	TGTGCCTGGAGTAAAACGCGACCCGGACGGAATCAGCCCCAGCATTTT
.	TRBV25-1	TRBJ2-3	TRBD1	CASSARDRGEDTQYF	TGTGCCAGCAGTGCCCGGGACAGGGGAGAGGATACGCAGTATTTT
.	TRBV19	TRBJ1-6	.	CASSIGGANSPLHF	TGTGCCAGTAGTATAGGGGGCGCGAATTCACCCCTCCACTTT
.	TRBV5-1	TRBJ1-4	.	CASSLGARTTNEKLFF	TGCGCCAGCAGCTTGGGGGCGAGAACAACTAATGAAAAACTGTTTTTT
.	TRBV5-1	TRBJ2-1	TRBD2	CASSGLAPANEQFF	TGCGCCAGCAGCGGACTAGCCCCCGCGAACGAGCAGTTCTTC
.	TRBV18	TRBJ2-1	.	CASSFGASSYNEQFF	TGTGCCAGCTCATTTGGCGCCAGCTCCTACAATGAGCAGTTCTTC
.	TRBV6-1	TRBJ1-5	.	CASSADRTYNQPQHF	TGTGCCAGCAGTGCTGACAGAACCTACAATCAGCCCCAGCATTTT
.	TRBV7-3	TRBJ2-2	.	CASSRTITGELFF	TGTGCCAGCAGCCGGACTATCACCGGGGAGCTGTTTTTT
.	TRBV19	TRBJ2-7	TRBD1	CASSIGDRGRGEQYF	TGTGCCAGTAGTATAGGGGACAGGGGGCGCGGCGAGCAGTACTTC
.	TRBV5-1	TRBJ1-5	TRBD1	CASSSKFPGQGGQPQHF	TGCGCCAGCAGCTCCAAATTTCCGGGACAGGGAGGTCAGCCCCAGCATTTT
.	TRBV9	TRBJ2-6	.	CASSPRTGANVLTF	TGTGCCAGCAGCCCAAGGACTGGGGCCAACGTCCTGACTTTC
.	TRBV28	TRBJ2-1	.	CASRQGGTEGNEQFF	TGTGCCAGCAGACAGGGGGGGACCGAGGGGAATGAGCAGTTCTTC